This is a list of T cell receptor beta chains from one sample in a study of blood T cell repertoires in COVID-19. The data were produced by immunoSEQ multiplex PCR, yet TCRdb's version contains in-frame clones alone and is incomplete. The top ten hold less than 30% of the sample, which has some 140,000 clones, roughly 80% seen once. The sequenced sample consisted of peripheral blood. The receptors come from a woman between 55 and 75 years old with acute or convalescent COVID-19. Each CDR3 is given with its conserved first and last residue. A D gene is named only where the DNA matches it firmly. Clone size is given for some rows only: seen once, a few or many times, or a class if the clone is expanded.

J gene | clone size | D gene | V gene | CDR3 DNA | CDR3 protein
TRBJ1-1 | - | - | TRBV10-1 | TGCGCCAGCAGTGAGTCGAGGGTCGGGAACACTGAAGCTTTCTTT | CASSESRVGNTEAFF
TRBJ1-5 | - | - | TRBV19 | TGTGCCAGTAGGGACTCCCGTAGCAATCAGCCCCAGCATTTT | CASRDSRSNQPQHF
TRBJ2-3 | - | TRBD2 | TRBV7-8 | TGTGCCAGCAGCTCGGCGGCTAGCGGGGGTTACACAGATACGCAGTATTTT | CASSSAASGGYTDTQYF
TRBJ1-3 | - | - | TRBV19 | TGTGCCAGTACCGCTGACGACAGCTCTGGAAACACCATATATTTT | CASTADDSSGNTIYF
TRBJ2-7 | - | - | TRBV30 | TGTGCCTGGAGTGTACGGGGATACGAGCAGTACTTC | CAWSVRGYEQYF
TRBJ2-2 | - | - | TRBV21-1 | TGTGCCAGCCTCCGGACTTTCTACACCGGGGAGCTGTTTTTT | CASLRTFYTGELFF
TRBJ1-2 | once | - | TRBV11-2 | TGTGCCAGCAGCTTAGATATGGCAGGGAACTATGGCTACACCTTC | CASSLDMAGNYGYTF
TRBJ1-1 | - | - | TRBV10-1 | TGCGCCAGCAGCCGGGGACAGAACACTGAAGCTTTCTTT | CASSRGQNTEAFF
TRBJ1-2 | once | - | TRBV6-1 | TGTGCCAGCAGTGAGGCTTTCACAGGAAATTGGAACTTC | CASSEAFTGNWNF
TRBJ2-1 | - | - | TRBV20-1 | TGCAGTGCTAGTGTCGTGGGGGCGAACTACAATGAGCAGTTCTTC | CSASVVGANYNEQFF
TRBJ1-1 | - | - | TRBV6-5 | TGTGCCAGCAGTTACTCAATCCAGATGAACACTGAAGCTTTCTTT | CASSYSIQMNTEAFF
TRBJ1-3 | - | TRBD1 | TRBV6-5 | TGTGCCAGCACCCGGGACAGGGGTAGAAACACCATATATTTT | CASTRDRGRNTIYF
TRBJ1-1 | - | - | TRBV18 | TGTGCCAGCTCGCAACTCCCCAACATAGAGGGAAGAATGAACACTGAAGCTTTCTTT | CASSQLPNIEGRMNTEAFF
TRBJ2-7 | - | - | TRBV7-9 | TGTGCCAGCAGCCGCGACAACCACGAGCAGTACTTC | CASSRDNHEQYF
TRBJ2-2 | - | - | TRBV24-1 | TGTGCCACCAGTGATTTTCGACAGGTCACCGGGGAGCTGTTTTTT | CATSDFRQVTGELFF
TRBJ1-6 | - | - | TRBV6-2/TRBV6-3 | TGTGCCAGCAGTTACGCCCCGCTGGGTGACTTTGGTTCACCCCTCCACTTT | CASSYAPLGDFGSPLHF
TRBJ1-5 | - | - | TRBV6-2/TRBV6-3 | TGTGCCAGCAGTTACTCTAGCCACAATAGCAATCAGCCCCAGCATTTT | CASSYSSHNSNQPQHF
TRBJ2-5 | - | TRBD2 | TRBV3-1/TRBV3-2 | TGTGCCAGCAGCCTGCGGGGGGCCGCGGAGACCCAGTACTTC | CASSLRGAAETQYF
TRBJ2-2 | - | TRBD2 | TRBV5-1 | TGCGCCAGCAGGAGACTAGCGGGGGTCACCGGGGAGCTGTTTTTT | CASRRLAGVTGELFF
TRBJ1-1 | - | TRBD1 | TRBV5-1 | TGCGCCAGCAGCTCCCAGGGGGATACTGAAGCTTTCTTT | CASSSQGDTEAFF
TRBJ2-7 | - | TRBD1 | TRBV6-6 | TGTGCCAGCAGCACAGGGGGCAGCGAGCAGTACTTC | CASSTGGSEQYF
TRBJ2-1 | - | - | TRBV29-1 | TGCAGCCATGGGGCAGGGATGAGGAACAATGAGCAGTTCTTC | CSHGAGMRNNEQFF
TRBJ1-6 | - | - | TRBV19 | TGTGCCAGTAGTATTCAGTCCTATAATTCACCCCTCCACTTT | CASSIQSYNSPLHF
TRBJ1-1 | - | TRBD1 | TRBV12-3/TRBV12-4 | TGTGCCAGCATTCTAACAGGGGCCACTGAAGCTTTCTTT | CASILTGATEAFF
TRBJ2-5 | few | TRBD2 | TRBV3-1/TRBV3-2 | TGTGCCAGCAGCCAATGGACTAGCGCTCAAGAGACCCAGTACTTC | CASSQWTSAQETQYF
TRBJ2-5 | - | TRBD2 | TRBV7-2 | TGTGCCAGCAGCTTAAACAGCGGGGGGGAAGTAGAGACCCAGTACTTC | CASSLNSGGEVETQYF
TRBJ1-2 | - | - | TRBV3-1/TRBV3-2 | TGTGCCAGCAGCCCCTCTCGAAAGGGGGATCCCCTCTATGGCTACACCTTC | CASSPSRKGDPLYGYTF
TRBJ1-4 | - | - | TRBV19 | TGTGCCAGTAGTAACCTGGCATTAGCGGGGGAAAAACTGTTTTTT | CASSNLALAGEKLFF
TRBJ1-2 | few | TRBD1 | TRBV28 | TGTGCCATCGACTTGACAGGGGATGGCTACACCTTC | CAIDLTGDGYTF
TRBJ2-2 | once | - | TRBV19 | TGTGCCAGTAGTACCAGGGGGCGGGGGAGCACCGGGGAGCTGTTTTTT | CASSTRGRGSTGELFF
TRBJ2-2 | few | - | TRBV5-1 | TGCGCCAGCAGCTTGATCCCAGGGAACACCGGGGAGCTGTTTTTT | CASSLIPGNTGELFF
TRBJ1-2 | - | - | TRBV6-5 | TGTGCCAGCAGCCCCGAACAGGGTCGCGGCTACACCTTC | CASSPEQGRGYTF
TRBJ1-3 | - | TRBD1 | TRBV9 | TGTGCCAGCAGCGTAGCTACAGGGGAGGCTGGAAACACCATATATTTT | CASSVATGEAGNTIYF
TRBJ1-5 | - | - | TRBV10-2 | TGCGCCAGCAGCCTAACAGGGTCGTTCAGCAATCAGCCCCAGCATTTT | CASSLTGSFSNQPQHF
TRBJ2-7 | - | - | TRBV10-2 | TGCGCCAGCAGTGAGGTGGCCGCAGGGTACGCCGAGCAGTACTTC | CASSEVAAGYAEQYF
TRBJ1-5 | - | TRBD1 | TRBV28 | TGTGCCAGCAGTACCTCAGACAGGGGGAATCAGCCCCAGCATTTT | CASSTSDRGNQPQHF
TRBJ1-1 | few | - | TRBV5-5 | TGTGCCAGCAGCTTGAGACTACTACAGGGAACAAACACTGAAGCTTTCTTT | CASSLRLLQGTNTEAFF
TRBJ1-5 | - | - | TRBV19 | TGTGCCAGTAGTGGCGTTCCCCGAGGAGGCAATCAGCCCCAGCATTTT | CASSGVPRGGNQPQHF
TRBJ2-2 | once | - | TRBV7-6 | TGTGCCAGCAGCTTAGTGGCAGGCACCACGAGCGGGGAGCTGTTTTTT | CASSLVAGTTSGELFF
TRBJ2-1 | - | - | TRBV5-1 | TGCGCCAGCAGCACGGACTACAACAATGAGCAGTTCTTC | CASSTDYNNEQFF
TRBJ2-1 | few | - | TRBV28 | TGTGCCAGCTCAAATAGGGCTAGCTCTGAGCAGTTCTTC | CASSNRASSEQFF
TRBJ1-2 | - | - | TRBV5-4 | TGTGCCAGCAGCTTGCCCGCGGGTTTGTCCTATGGCTACACCTTC | CASSLPAGLSYGYTF
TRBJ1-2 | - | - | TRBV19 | TGTGCCAGTAGCAGCGGGACCAAAATACGAGGGGATGGCTACACCTTC | CASSSGTKIRGDGYTF
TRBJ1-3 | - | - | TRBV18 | TGTGCCAGCTCACCACCACGGGGAGACTCTGGAAACACCATATATTTT | CASSPPRGDSGNTIYF
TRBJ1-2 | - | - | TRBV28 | TGTGCCAGCAGTTTGCCGGATAAACAGGCTACCTATGGCTACACCTTC | CASSLPDKQATYGYTF
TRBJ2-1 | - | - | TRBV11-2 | TGTGCCAGCAGCATCCGTGCTGGGGGGGGCCTTGACAATGAGCAGTTCTTC | CASSIRAGGGLDNEQFF
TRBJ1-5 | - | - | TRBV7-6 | TGTGCCAGCAGCTTAGGGGGAGGCAATCAGCCCCAGCATTTT | CASSLGGGNQPQHF
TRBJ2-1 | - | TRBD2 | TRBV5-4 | TGTGCCAGCAGCTTAGGCGGGGGACGCTCCTACAATGAGCAGTTCTTC | CASSLGGGRSYNEQFF
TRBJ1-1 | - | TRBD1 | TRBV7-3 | TGTGCCAGCAGCTTAGCAGGGGGGATGAACACTGAAGCTTTCTTT | CASSLAGGMNTEAFF
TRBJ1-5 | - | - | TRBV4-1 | TGCGCCAGCAGCCAAACTTTAATTCGTCAGCCCCAGCATTTT | CASSQTLIRQPQHF
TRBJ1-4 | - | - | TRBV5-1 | TGCGCCAGCAGCGCGGGGTTTAATGAAAAACTGTTTTTT | CASSAGFNEKLFF
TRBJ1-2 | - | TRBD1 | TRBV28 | TGTGCCAGCTTTCAGACAGGGGGCAGCTATGGCTACACCTTC | CASFQTGGSYGYTF
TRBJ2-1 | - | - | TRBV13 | TGTGCCAGCAGCTTGCGGTTCGTTAATGAGCAGTTCTTC | CASSLRFVNEQFF
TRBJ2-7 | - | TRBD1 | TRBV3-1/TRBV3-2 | TGTGCCAGCAGCCACAGCCGGGACAGGGGTCTTAATTACGAGCAGTACTTC | CASSHSRDRGLNYEQYF
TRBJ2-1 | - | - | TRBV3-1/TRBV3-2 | TGTGCCAGCAGCCAAGTGACGGCAGCGGAGAGGCGTAATGAGCAGTTCTTC | CASSQVTAAERRNEQFF
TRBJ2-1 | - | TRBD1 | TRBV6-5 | TGTGCCAGCAGCCTACAGGGGGCAGTGTTCAATGAGCAGTTCTTC | CASSLQGAVFNEQFF
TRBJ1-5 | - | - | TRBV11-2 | TGTGCCAGCAGCTTTGCGGGGGCTCGGCAGCCCCAGCATTTT | CASSFAGARQPQHF
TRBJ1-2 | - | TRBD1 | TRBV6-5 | TGTGCCAGCAGTTCCGCCGGGACAGGGCACACCTATGGCTACACCTTC | CASSSAGTGHTYGYTF
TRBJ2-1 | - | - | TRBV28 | TGTGCCAGCAGTCCAGTAGGGGGAGGGAATGAGCAGTTCTTC | CASSPVGGGNEQFF
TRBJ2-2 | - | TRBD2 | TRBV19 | TGTGCCAGTAATACCCTAGCGGGAAAAATCGGGGAGCTGTTTTTT | CASNTLAGKIGELFF